This note documents a single T cell receptor beta chain sequence. The sample is drawn from a study of T cell changes during pregnancy in multiple sclerosis. Here immunoSEQ multiplex PCR was the method, and the copy in TCRdb shows in-frame clones only, minus some. The profile shows some 99,000 clones, roughly 94% of them singletons. This clonotype was sampled from a female donor in good health, enrolled as a control in a pregnancy study. The sample in question was peripheral blood, obtained after pregnancy.

As DNA, the CDR3 is TGTGCCAGCAGTGACTTCCAGGGGAATGGTCGTGGATGTGAAAAACTGTTTTTT. Translating gives CASSDFQGNGRGCEKLFF. The chain carries TRBV6-4 and TRBJ1-4, with D perhaps matching TRBD1 (6 bases). Germline loops: CDR1 MRHNA, CDR2 SNTAGT. V was pared by 1 base and J by 7 bases, with 22 bases between. CDR3 size: 18 residues.